Shown below are 30 T cell receptor beta chains from a single sample sequenced in a study of T cells in Graves' hyperthyroidism and ophthalmopathy. Researchers amplified the TCR beta CDR3 regions from RNA transcripts. Primed by the HTBI set, a first-round RT-PCR was run on the TCR CDR3. TCRdb ran MiXCR on the multiplex PCR reads and lists one entry per CDR3 protein. Of about 500,000 distinct CDR3 sequences listed, 13% to 15% were seen once; the top ten hold around a sixth. The sequenced sample was blood. The receptors come from a woman between 18 and 30 years old with Graves' hyperthyroidism.

This clonotype was observed at least ten times. CDR3 sequence (DNA): TGTGCCAGCAGAAAATTAAAAGGGGAGGGCACTGAAGCTTTCTTT. It yields the protein CASRKLKGEGTEAFF. The chain has TRBV9 and TRBJ1-1; the D gene is possibly TRBD1 (5 bases). The CDR3 runs 15 residues. Germline CDR1 is SGDLS and CDR2 is YYNGEE. The V and J ends lost 5 bases and 4 bases respectively, with 18 bases between them.

Of note for this clonotype: The junction departs from germline at one end; a sequencing error may be responsible. V is TRBV18 and J is TRBJ1-4; no definite D call. Germline-derived CDR1 and CDR2 are KGHSH and LQKENI. This CDR3 comprises 15 residues. CDR3 sequence: CVSSRGREPNEKLFF. CDR3 DNA sequence: TGTGTCAGCTCCCGGGGTCGGGAGCCTAATGAAAAACTGTTTTTT.

This clonotype has ten or more counts. This CDR3 is CASGSSDRAVSVEQFF. The CDR3 DNA reads TGTGCTAGTGGTTCCTCGGACAGGGCGGTTTCTGTTGAGCAGTTCTTC. The chain combines TRBV12-5 with TRBJ2-1; 8 bases agree with TRBD1. Unmatched junction bases numbered 14, after V lost 4 bases and J lost 9 bases. CDR3 size: 16 residues. Per the germline V gene, CDR1 is LGHNT and CDR2 is FRNRAP.

This clonotype was seen ten or more times. The chain is built from TRBV12-3 or TRBV12-4 and TRBJ2-7; D not resolved. The V gene lost 6 bases and the J gene lost 0 bases, with 21 bases spanning the gap. The CDR3 has 17 residues. CDR3 sequence (DNA): TGTGCCAGCAGCACAGTCTCCACGGGCCTCAGCTCCTACGAGCAGTACTTC. Its translation: CASSTVSTGLSSYEQYF.

This chain links TRBV20-1 with TRBJ2-7; 7 nucleotides line up with TRBD2. Per germline, CDR1 DFQATT and CDR2 SNEGSKA (reference sequence). The CDR3 is 15 residues long. The V and J ends lost 0 bases and 5 bases, in that order; junction bases with no gene match: 10. Here the CDR3 reads CSARDSGGRINEQYV. For the CDR3, the DNA is TGCAGTGCTAGAGATAGCGGCGGGAGAATCAACGAGCAGTACGTC.

This clonotype appeared many times. The rearrangement links TRBV5-1 to TRBJ1-2, with 9 bases fitting TRBD1. Germline values: CDR1 SGHRS, CDR2 YFSETQ. The ends lost 7 bases at V and 2 bases at J; junction bases unmatched: 12. CDR3 length equals 16 residues. CDR3 protein: CASYGIRDRANYGYTF. The CDR3 DNA reads TGCGCCAGCTACGGAATCAGGGACAGGGCCAACTATGGCTACACCTTC.

Many counts were recorded for this clonotype. The gene calls are TRBV3-1 and TRBJ1-2, with D tentatively TRBD1 (5 bases). The V gene's germline CDR1 is LGHDT and CDR2 YNNKEL (reference sequence). Trimming took off 5 bases at V and 8 bases at J, with 18 bases between the two ends. The CDR3 runs 14 residues. The CDR3 sequence is CASSLTTGAQGYTF. The CDR3 nucleotides read TGTGCCAGCAGCTTGACCACCGGGGCCCAGGGCTACACCTTC.

This clonotype was seen repeatedly, ten times or more. The chain uses TRBV19 and TRBJ2-1, with 7 positions matching TRBD2. The CDR3 is 17 amino acids. With 1 base clipped from V and 0 bases from J, the junction kept 6 bases outside the gene matches. Germline values: CDR1 LNHDA, CDR2 SQIVND (reference sequence). The CDR3 DNA reads as TGTGCCAGTAGTATAGGGATACTAGCGAGCTCCTACAATGAGCAGTTCTTC. Its translation is CASSIGILASSYNEQFF.

This clonotype has more than one count but fewer than ten. V gene TRBV29-1 combines with J gene TRBJ2-1; 12 bases agree with TRBD2. The germline V gene has CDR1 SQVTM and CDR2 ANQGSEA. The CDR3 is 16 amino acids. With V trimmed by 4 bases and J by 2 bases, 6 bases remained unmatched. The CDR3: CSVGTSGTRTYNEQFF. The CDR3 region has the DNA TGCAGCGTTGGGACTAGCGGGACAAGGACCTACAATGAGCAGTTCTTC.

This clonotype was seen repeatedly, ten times or more. The rearrangement joins TRBV2 to TRBJ1-1, with 7 bases fitting TRBD1. The trim removed 7 bases at V and 1 base at J, leaving 9 bases unmatched. Looked up from germline, CDR1 is SNHLY and CDR2 is FYNNEI. The CDR3 runs 15 residues. CDR3 residues: CASNRQGSGNTEAFF. In DNA, the CDR3 is TGTGCCAGCAACCGACAGGGTAGCGGGAACACTGAAGCTTTCTTT.

In this sample, this clonotype turned up a few times. The rearrangement joins TRBV5-1 to TRBJ1-1; D ambiguous. V was trimmed by 0 bases and J by 0 bases, leaving 21 bases between them. This CDR3 comprises 19 residues. Germline values: CDR1 SGHRS, CDR2 YFSETQ. CDR3 sequence (DNA): TGCGCCAGCAGCTTGGTCCCTCCGGGAGACTCGGGGTTGAACACTGAAGCTTTCTTT. It codes for CASSLVPPGDSGLNTEAFF.

This clonotype was found many times. This chain connects TRBV30 to TRBJ2-7; D is possibly TRBD1 or TRBD2 (5 bases each). V was pared by 4 bases and J by 4 bases, with 14 bases between. The germline gives CDR1 GTSNPN, CDR2 SVGIG (reference sequence). The CDR3 is made up of 13 amino acids. CDR3 sequence reads: CAWTRGRHYEQYV. For the CDR3, the DNA is TGTGCCTGGACCCGGGGCAGGCATTACGAGCAGTACGTC.

This clonotype was seen many times. In nucleotides, the CDR3 is TGCAGTGCCACTCTGGCGGGAAACACCGGGGAGCTGTTTTTT. It yields the protein CSATLAGNTGELFF. The gene calls are TRBV20-1 and TRBJ2-2; weak D call: TRBD2 (6 bases). The CDR3 totals 14 residues. CDR1 is DFQATT, CDR2 SNEGSKA, per germline (reference sequence). The V and J ends lost 6 bases and 2 bases respectively, with 13 bases between them.

This clonotype was picked up a small number of times. The rearrangement uses TRBV7-9 and TRBJ1-2, with unresolved D. The V end was cut by 1 base, the J end by 8 bases, with 8 bases between. The germline CDR1 and CDR2 sequences are SEHNR and FQNEAQ (reference sequence). The CDR3 totals 12 residues. CDR3 in amino acids: CASSLDLGGYTF. CDR3 nucleotide sequence: TGTGCCAGCAGCTTAGATCTGGGGGGCTACACCTTC.

This clonotype was seen a few times. This rearrangement joins TRBV27 to TRBJ2-1, with 7 nucleotides matching TRBD2. The CDR3 has 15 residues. The germline gives CDR1 MNHEY, CDR2 SMNVEV (reference sequence). With V trimmed by 4 bases and J by 8 bases, 11 bases remained unmatched. The CDR3 spells CASSSRLANSDEQFF. The CDR3 nucleotides read TGTGCCAGCAGTTCCCGACTAGCTAACTCCGATGAGCAGTTCTTC.

This clonotype was detected only a few times. The genes are TRBV18 and TRBJ2-7; 9 bases align to TRBD1. Trimming removed 4 bases from V and 2 bases from J; junction bases left unmatched: 6. The CDR3 length is 15 residues. Germline V gives CDR1 KGHSH, CDR2 LQKENI. CDR3 region: CASSLGTGLTYEQYV. The CDR3 DNA follows: TGTGCCAGCTCACTCGGGACAGGGCTAACCTACGAGCAGTACGTC.

The sample holds many counts of this clonotype. V and J are TRBV6-1 and TRBJ2-1; no clear D. Trimming removed 2 bases at V and 3 bases at J, with 8 bases between. The CDR3 contains 14 residues. Germline V CDR1 and CDR2: MNHNS, SASEGT. CDR3 protein: CASSESSDYNEQFF. CDR3 nucleotides: TGTGCCAGCAGTGAATCTTCCGACTACAATGAGCAGTTCTTC.

This clonotype has ten or more counts. The chain recombines TRBV18 with TRBJ1-2; D not certain. In germline, CDR1 is KGHSH, CDR2 LQKENI. There are 11 residues in the CDR3. Deletions cut 2 bases from V and 6 bases from J, with 4 bases between. CDR3 nucleotide sequence: TGTGCCAGCTCACCAGGGGATGGCTACACCTTC. This gives the protein CASSPGDGYTF.

This clonotype came up many times. J is TRBJ1-3 and V is TRBV12-3 or TRBV12-4; D gene ambiguous. The CDR3 sequence is 15 residues long. V was clipped by 2 bases and J by 2 bases, with 10 bases between them. The DNA of the CDR3 is TGTGCCAGCAGTTTACTGAGTCCCCCTGGAAACACCATATATTTT. Translation gives CASSLLSPPGNTIYF.

This clonotype was detected many times. This sequence joins TRBV7-3 and TRBJ2-1; D is ambiguous. Germline CDR1 is SGHTA and CDR2 is FQGTGA. This CDR3 has 14 residues. Trimming stripped 2 bases from V and 4 bases from J, with 9 bases between. Here the CDR3 DNA reads TGTGCCAGCAGCTTAGGTGGGAATTACAATGAGCAGTTCTTC. Translating it yields CASSLGGNYNEQFF.

The V call is TRBV29-1, the J call TRBJ2-6; the match to TRBD1 covers 7 bases. The CDR3 contains 16 residues. Unmatched junction bases numbered 6, after V lost 4 bases and J lost 0 bases. Germline V gives CDR1 SQVTM, CDR2 ANQGSEA. This CDR3 is CSVVTGAISGANVLTF. DNA of the CDR3: TGCAGCGTTGTAACAGGGGCGATCTCTGGGGCCAACGTCCTGACTTTC.

This clonotype was picked up many times. J is TRBJ1-2 and V is TRBV3-1; D unresolved. This CDR3 has 15 amino acids. Germline V gene data show CDR1 as LGHDT and CDR2 as YNNKEL (reference sequence). With 5 bases removed from V and 6 bases from J, the gap between germline ends came to 19 bases. CDR3 in amino acids: CASSKRFQDLDGYTF. The CDR3, as DNA: TGTGCCAGCAGCAAAAGATTCCAGGATCTGGATGGCTACACCTTC.

This clonotype was counted many times. The chain employs TRBV9 and TRBJ2-4, with D unclear. The germline V and J ends were trimmed by 3 bases and 0 bases, with 13 bases remaining between them. Germline CDR1 is SGDLS and CDR2 is YYNGEE. This CDR3 has 16 amino acids. CDR3 nucleotides: TGTGCCAGCAGCGCGCAAGGAAACACAGCCAAAAACATTCAGTACTTC. Translating gives CASSAQGNTAKNIQYF. The full variable domain, completed using reference TRBV9 and TRBJ2-4, is DSGVTQTPKHLITATGQRVTLRCSPRSGDLSVYWYQQSLDQGLQFLIQYYNGEERAKGNILERFSAQQFPDLHSELNLSSLELGDSALYFCASSAQGNTAKNIQYFGAGTRLSVL.

The table lists this clonotype with many counts. The rearrangement joins TRBV12-3 or TRBV12-4 to TRBJ1-5; possibly TRBD1 for D (5 bases). This CDR3 contains 15 residues. V was shortened by 3 bases and J by 7 bases, with 16 bases between the two germline ends. In nucleotides, the CDR3 is TGTGCCAGCAGTTTGGGGACCGGGGCGGGGCAGCCCCAGCATTTT. Its protein product is CASSLGTGAGQPQHF.

In the case of this clonotype: Just one base apart from a much larger clone, this may be a read error. The chain combines TRBV12-3 or TRBV12-4 with TRBJ1-5, with a possible D match to TRBD1 (6 bases). This CDR3 comprises 12 residues. CDR3 in DNA: TGTGCCAGCAGACAGGGAACTCAGCCCCGGCATTTT. This sequence encodes CASRQGTQPRHF.

This clonotype came up many times. This chain uses TRBV28 with TRBJ2-7; TRBD2 agrees at 9 bases. This CDR3 region has 13 residues. The V gene end was trimmed by 4 bases and the J gene end by 5 bases; junction bases not matched to a gene: 3. Germline V gives CDR1 MDHEN, CDR2 SYDVKM. CDR3: CASSSSGANEQYV. Here the CDR3 DNA reads TGTGCCAGCAGTTCTAGCGGGGCTAACGAGCAGTACGTC.

This clonotype showed up many times. J is TRBJ2-1 and V is TRBV28; D is unclear. The CDR3 consists of 12 residues. The V end was cut by 9 bases, the J end by 9 bases, with 15 bases between. Looked up from germline, CDR1 is MDHEN and CDR2 is SYDVKM. CDR3 in amino acids: CASYQGDREQFF. DNA for the CDR3: TGTGCCAGTTACCAAGGAGATCGTGAGCAGTTCTTC.

DNA of the CDR3: TGTGCCAGCAGCCCGGGGGGACTAGGAGACCAAGAGGGCCAGTACTTC. Its protein product is CASSPGGLGDQEGQYF. The rearrangement uses TRBV9 and TRBJ2-5; 8 nucleotides agree with TRBD2. V gave up 4 bases and J gave up 10 bases; unmatched junction bases: 18. Germline-derived CDR1 and CDR2 are SGDLS and YYNGEE. This CDR3 has 16 amino acids.

This clonotype was counted at least ten times. The chain recombines TRBV12-3 or TRBV12-4 with TRBJ1-1; D might be TRBD1 (5 bases). V gave up 6 bases and J gave up 10 bases, with 18 bases separating them. The CDR3 covers 13 residues. The CDR3 region is CASSHPTGGRAFF. The CDR3 region has the DNA TGTGCCAGCAGCCACCCTACAGGTGGGCGAGCTTTCTTT.

This clonotype was counted many times. The genes are TRBV4-1 and TRBJ2-5, with 10 bases aligning to TRBD1. Unmatched junction bases numbered 4, after V lost 4 bases and J lost 5 bases. CDR1 MGHRA and CDR2 YSYEKL come from the germline V gene. This CDR3 has 14 amino acids. CDR3 amino acids: CASSRGDRGETQYF. The CDR3 DNA is TGCGCCAGCAGCCGGGGGGACAGGGGTGAGACCCAGTACTTC.